This entry concerns a single TCR beta chain. Antigen specificity is unknown. Germline V gene sequence: CDR1 MDHEN, CDR2 SYDVKM. V dropped 7 bases and J dropped 7 bases, with 17 bases sitting between them. The CDR3 sequence is 14 residues long. This record comes from a study of T cell responses to AZD1222 COVID-19 vaccine. Study-level findings and limits: Females made up more of the donors, who were largely white British, and clonal diversity may have come out too low.

Whether given at about 4 or about 12 weeks, second doses were pooled. Here immunoSEQ multiplex PCR was the method, and the copy in TCRdb shows in-frame clones only, minus some. The sample holds around 130,000 clones, 80% to 95% seen once. The receptor comes from an adult who received the AZD1222 COVID-19 vaccine. Sequences were derived from peripheral blood, sampled 28 days after the second AZD1222 dose. The chain has TRBV28 and TRBJ1-5; D might be TRBD1 (5 bases). The CDR3 nucleotides read TGTGCCAGCACTCAGGGTAACCAATACCAGCCCCAGCATTTT. Translation: CASTQGNQYQPQHF.